One and the same sample provided the 9 T cell receptor beta chains below, sequenced in a study of cytomegalovirus exposure and HLA in healthy donors. Clones were sequenced by immunoSEQ multiplex PCR, and TCRdb holds only the in-frame ones, with some missing. Of tens of thousands of clones listed, approximately 93% are singletons. Sequenced sample: PBMCs. These receptors were taken from a woman aged 18-35 years in good health and CMV-seronegative.

The chain employs TRBV5-6 and TRBJ2-5, with D hard to call. CDR3 size: 14 residues. V lost 4 bases to trimming and J lost 4 bases, with 14 bases between them. CDR1 SGHDT and CDR2 YYEEEE come from the germline V gene. This CDR3 reads CASSHTAGGETQYF. CDR3 nucleotides: TGTGCCAGCAGCCATACTGCTGGCGGAGAGACCCAGTACTTC.

The chain combines TRBV25-1 with TRBJ2-1, with 11 bases that match TRBD1. V lost 6 bases, J lost 5 bases, and 6 bases stayed unmatched. CDR1 is MGHDK, CDR2 SYGVNS, per germline. There are 15 residues in the CDR3. CDR3: CASSRDRGNNNEQFF. The CDR3 nucleotides read TGTGCCAGCAGCCGGGACAGGGGGAATAACAATGAGCAGTTCTTC. The full variable domain, completed using reference TRBV25-1 and TRBJ2-1, is EADIYQTPRYLVIGTGKKITLECSQTMGHDKMYWYQQDPGMELHLIHYSYGVNSTEKGDLSSESTVSRIRTEHFPLTLESARPSHTSQYLCASSRDRGNNNEQFFGPGTRLTVL.

This chain joins TRBV29-1 and TRBJ1-6; D might be TRBD1 (5 bases). The CDR3 extends over 13 amino acids. V dropped 5 bases and J dropped 7 bases, with 12 bases sitting between them. CDR1 and CDR2 from the germline V gene are SQVTM and ANQGSEA. CDR3 nucleotide sequence: TGCAGCGTTTCGGACAAGGCCAATTCACCCCTCCACTTT. Translated: CSVSDKANSPLHF.

This clone was seen just once. The V gene is TRBV9, the J gene TRBJ2-2; D remains ambiguous. The CDR3 contains 14 residues. V gave up 0 bases and J gave up 2 bases, with 5 bases separating them. CDR1 and CDR2 (germline): SGDLS, YYNGEE. In nucleotides, the CDR3 is TGTGCCAGCAGCGTAGGACTCAACACCGGGGAGCTGTTTTTT. Protein product: CASSVGLNTGELFF.

The rearrangement joins TRBV10-3 to TRBJ2-3; a weak D match, TRBD1 (7 bases). CDR1 ENHRY and CDR2 SYGVKD come from the germline V gene. The CDR3 spans 17 residues. The V end was cut by 3 bases, the J end by 4 bases, with 20 bases between. CDR3 in DNA: TGTGCCATCAGTGACCCCGTAGGGGGCGGGACCTCAGATACGCAGTATTTT. It encodes CAISDPVGGGTSDTQYF.

The chain carries TRBV7-9 and TRBJ2-3; maybe TRBD2 (6 bases). Trimming cost V 1 base and J 1 base, with 9 bases left between them. The germline V gene has CDR1 SEHNR and CDR2 FQNEAQ (reference sequence). The CDR3 length is 15 residues. The CDR3: CASSLGSGGTDTQYF. The CDR3 DNA reads TGTGCCAGCAGCTTAGGTAGCGGAGGCACAGATACGCAGTATTTT. The full variable domain, in which reference TRBV7-9 and TRBJ2-3 provide the parts outside the CDR3, is DTGVSQNPRHKITKRGQNVTFRCDPISEHNRLYWYRQTLGQGPEFLTYFQNEAQLEKSRLLSDRFSAERPKGSFSTLEIQRTEQGDSAMYLCASSLGSGGTDTQYFGPGTRLTVL.

The rearrangement joins TRBV11-2 to TRBJ2-7, with TRBD2 identical over 11 bases. The CDR3 runs 15 residues. J gave up 1 base and V 3 bases, and 2 bases lay outside the gene matches. The germline V gene encodes CDR1 SGHAT and CDR2 FQNNGV. The CDR3 loop is CASSFSGGDSYEQYF. The DNA for the CDR3 is TGTGCCAGCAGCTTTAGCGGGGGGGATTCCTACGAGCAGTACTTC.

This clone was seen a handful of times. The genes are TRBV15 and TRBJ2-2; 7 bases are shared with TRBD1. Trimming cost V 5 bases and J 1 base; bases outside gene matches: 4. The germline V gene encodes CDR1 LNHNV and CDR2 YYDKDF (reference sequence). The CDR3 covers 15 residues. CDR3 bases: TGTGCCACCAGCCGAGGGACAGAGAACACCGGGGAGCTGTTTTTT. Translated, it gives CATSRGTENTGELFF.

The V gene is TRBV30, the J gene TRBJ2-1, with 7 bases fitting TRBD2. Germline V gives CDR1 GTSNPN, CDR2 SVGIG (reference sequence). V lost 6 bases and J lost 15; bases outside the gene matches: 20. The length of the CDR3 is 14 residues. CDR3 protein: CACSVLGVGGPGFF. The CDR3 region has the DNA TGTGCCTGTAGCGTCCTGGGAGTGGGAGGGCCGGGGTTCTTC.